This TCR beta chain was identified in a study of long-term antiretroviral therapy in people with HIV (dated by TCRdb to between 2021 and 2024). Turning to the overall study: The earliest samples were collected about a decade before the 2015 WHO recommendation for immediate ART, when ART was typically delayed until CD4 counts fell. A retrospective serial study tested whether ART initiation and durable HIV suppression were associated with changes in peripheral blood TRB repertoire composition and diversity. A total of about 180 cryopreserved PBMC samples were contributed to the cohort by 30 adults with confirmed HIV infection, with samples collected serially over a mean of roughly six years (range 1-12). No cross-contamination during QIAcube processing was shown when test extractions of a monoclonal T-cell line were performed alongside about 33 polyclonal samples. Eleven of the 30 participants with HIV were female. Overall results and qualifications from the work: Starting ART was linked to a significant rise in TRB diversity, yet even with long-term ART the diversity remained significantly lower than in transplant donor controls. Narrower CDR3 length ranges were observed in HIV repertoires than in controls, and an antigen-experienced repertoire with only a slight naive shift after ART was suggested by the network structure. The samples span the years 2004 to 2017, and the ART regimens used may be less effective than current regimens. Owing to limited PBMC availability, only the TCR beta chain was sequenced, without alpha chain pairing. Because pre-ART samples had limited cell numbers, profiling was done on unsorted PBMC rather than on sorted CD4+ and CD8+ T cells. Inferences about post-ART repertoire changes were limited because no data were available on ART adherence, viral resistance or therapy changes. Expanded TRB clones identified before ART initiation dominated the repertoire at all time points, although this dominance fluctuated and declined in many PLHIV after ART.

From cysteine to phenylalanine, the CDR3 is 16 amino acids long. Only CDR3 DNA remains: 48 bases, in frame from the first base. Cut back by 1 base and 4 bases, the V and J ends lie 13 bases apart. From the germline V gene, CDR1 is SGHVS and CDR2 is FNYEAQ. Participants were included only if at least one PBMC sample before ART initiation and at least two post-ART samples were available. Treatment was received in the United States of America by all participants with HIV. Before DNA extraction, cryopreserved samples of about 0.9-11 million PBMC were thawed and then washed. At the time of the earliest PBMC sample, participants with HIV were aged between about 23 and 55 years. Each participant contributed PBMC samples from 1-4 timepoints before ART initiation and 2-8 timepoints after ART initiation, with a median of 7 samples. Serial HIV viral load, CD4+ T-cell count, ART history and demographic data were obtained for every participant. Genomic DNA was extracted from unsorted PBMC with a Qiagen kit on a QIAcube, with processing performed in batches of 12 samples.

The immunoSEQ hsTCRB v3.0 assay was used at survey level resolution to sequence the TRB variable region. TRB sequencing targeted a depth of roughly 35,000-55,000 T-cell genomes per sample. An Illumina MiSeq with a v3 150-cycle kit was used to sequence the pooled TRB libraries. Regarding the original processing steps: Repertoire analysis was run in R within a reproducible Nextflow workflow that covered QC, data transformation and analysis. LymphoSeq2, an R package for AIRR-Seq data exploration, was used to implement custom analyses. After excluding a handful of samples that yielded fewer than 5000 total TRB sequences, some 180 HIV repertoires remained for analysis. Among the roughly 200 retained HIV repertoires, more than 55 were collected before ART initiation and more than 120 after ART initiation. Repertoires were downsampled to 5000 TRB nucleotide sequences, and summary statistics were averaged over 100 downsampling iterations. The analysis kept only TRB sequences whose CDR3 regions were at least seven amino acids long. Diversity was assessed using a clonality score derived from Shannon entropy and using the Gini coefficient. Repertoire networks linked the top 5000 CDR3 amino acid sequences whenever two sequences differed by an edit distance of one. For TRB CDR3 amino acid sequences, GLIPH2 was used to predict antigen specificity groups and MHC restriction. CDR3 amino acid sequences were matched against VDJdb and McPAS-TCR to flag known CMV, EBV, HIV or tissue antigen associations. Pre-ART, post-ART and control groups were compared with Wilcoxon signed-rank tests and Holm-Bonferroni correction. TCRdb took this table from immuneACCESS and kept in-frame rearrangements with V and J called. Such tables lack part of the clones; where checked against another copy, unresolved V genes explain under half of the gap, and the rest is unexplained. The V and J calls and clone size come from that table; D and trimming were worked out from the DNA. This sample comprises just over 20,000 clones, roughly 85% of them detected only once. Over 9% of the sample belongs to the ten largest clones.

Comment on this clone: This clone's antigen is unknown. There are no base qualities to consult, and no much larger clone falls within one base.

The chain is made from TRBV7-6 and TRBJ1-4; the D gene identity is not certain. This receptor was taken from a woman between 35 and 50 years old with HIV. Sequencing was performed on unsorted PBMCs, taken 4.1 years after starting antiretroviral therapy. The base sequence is TGTGCCAGCAGCTTAGTGGCCGGAAGAGTTAATGAAAAACTGTTTTTT. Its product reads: CASSLVAGRVNEKLFF.